The present T cell receptor beta chain was sequenced within a study of T cell responses to AZD1222 COVID-19 vaccine. Study results and limitations: Possibly, clonal diversity was underestimated; donors were largely white British and included more females.

This CDR3 region has 14 residues. V gave up 0 bases and J gave up 4 bases, with 7 bases separating them. Germline-derived CDR1 and CDR2 are KGHSH and LQKENI. Generated by immunoSEQ multiplex PCR, the TCRdb table keeps only in-frame clones and is missing some. Here the sample spans about 110,000 clones, roughly 87% being singletons. Worth noting for this clone: Antigen: not known. The identical CDR3 is also encoded by other nucleotide sequences in the sample.

The chain recombines TRBV18 with TRBJ2-1; perhaps D is TRBD1 or TRBD2 (5 bases each). The TCR was taken from an adult in good health. This material consisted of peripheral blood, taken on day 0 of AZD1222 vaccination. CDR3 nucleotides: TGTGCCAGCTCACCACCGGGACCATACAATGAGCAGTTCTTC. As protein: CASSPPGPYNEQFF.